A single sample is the source of the 21 T cell receptor beta chains below, sequenced in a study of cytomegalovirus exposure and HLA in healthy donors. The PCR was carried out with 60 Vbeta primers and 13 Jbeta primers. The data were produced by immunoSEQ multiplex PCR, yet TCRdb's version contains in-frame clones alone and is incomplete. The sample yields 150,000 to 180,000 clones, 80% seen once. Source material: PBMCs. The source is a man aged 30-40 years in good health and CMV-seropositive.

This chain links TRBV28 with TRBJ2-7; TRBD2 matches 8 bases. The J segment lost 7 bases and the V segment lost 10 bases, leaving 12 bases of the junction unmatched. From germline, CDR1 is MDHEN and CDR2 SYDVKM. The CDR3 length is 13 residues. CDR3 region: CATRSGSSYEQYF. The CDR3 DNA is TGTGCCACCAGGAGCGGGAGTTCGTATGAGCAGTACTTC.

This rearrangement joins TRBV6-4 to TRBJ1-1; the match to TRBD1 covers 8 bases. Germline V CDR1 and CDR2: MRHNA, SNTAGT. V lost 6 bases to trimming and J lost 4 bases; unmatched junction nucleotides: 4. This CDR3 spans 13 amino acids. Written as DNA, the CDR3 is TGTGCCAGCAGAGTTACAGGGGGCACTGAAGCTTTCTTT. This translates into CASRVTGGTEAFF.

The chain carries TRBV7-2 and TRBJ1-2, with TRBD1 matching 11 bases. The CDR3 is 14 amino acids. The germline V gene has CDR1 SGHTA and CDR2 FQGNSA. The V segment lost 5 bases and the J segment 6 bases; nucleotides outside the gene matches: 5. CDR3 sequence: CASSLDRGLDGYTF. In DNA, the CDR3 is TGTGCCAGCAGCCTGGACAGGGGGCTGGATGGCTACACCTTC.

J is TRBJ2-1 and V is TRBV5-6; 10 bases agree with TRBD2. Germline V gives CDR1 SGHDT, CDR2 YYEEEE. The CDR3 loop spans 18 amino acids. The junction had 13 bases not matched to a gene; V was cut back by 7 bases and J by 0 bases. CDR3 sequence (DNA): TGTGCCAGCGAAGATGGGAGCGGGAGGGTGAGCTCCTACAATGAGCAGTTCTTC. It translates to CASEDGSGRVSSYNEQFF.

The CDR3 DNA is TGTGCCAGCAGCCTCCAGACAGGCTCTACGAACACTGAAGCTTTCTTT. Amino acid sequence: CASSLQTGSTNTEAFF. V is TRBV7-9 and J is TRBJ1-1, with a weak D call TRBD1 (6 bases). This CDR3 is 16 amino acids long. V lost 5 bases and J lost 1, with 17 bases in between. Germline V CDR1 and CDR2: SEHNR, FQNEAQ (reference sequence).

CDR3 bases: TGTGCCAGCAGCTTGGGACAGGGGTTCGGTGAAGCTTTCTTT. As protein: CASSLGQGFGEAFF. The chain recombines TRBV5-4 with TRBJ1-1; 8 bases agree with TRBD1. The V and J ends lost 0 bases and 7 bases, in that order; junction bases with no gene match: 5. Germline V gene lookup returns CDR1 SGHNT and CDR2 YYREEE (reference sequence). The CDR3 spans 14 residues.

The chain combines TRBV5-1 with TRBJ1-4; 9 nucleotides agree with TRBD1. Germline lookup yields CDR1 SGHRS and CDR2 YFSETQ. This CDR3 is 15 amino acids long. Losses at the gene ends were 4 bases for V and 1 base for J; bases not matched to a gene: 2. CDR3 coding DNA: TGCGCCAGCAGCAGGGACAGGGAAACTAATGAAAAACTGTTTTTT. This sequence encodes CASSRDRETNEKLFF.

The V gene is TRBV30, the J gene TRBJ2-5; TRBD1 matches 9 bases. CDR1 and CDR2 from the germline V gene are GTSNPN and SVGIG (reference sequence). V shed 1 base and J 11 bases; nucleotides not matched to a gene: 23. This CDR3 region has 18 residues. This CDR3 is CAWSATFFRDRDKLEQYF. Here the CDR3 DNA reads TGTGCCTGGAGTGCTACGTTTTTTCGGGACAGGGATAAACTTGAGCAGTACTTC.

This chain connects TRBV5-4 to TRBJ2-6; no reliable D call. Trimming stripped 1 base from V and 0 bases from J, with 5 bases between. The CDR3 consists of 15 residues. Germline V lookup: CDR1 SGHNT, CDR2 YYREEE (reference sequence). The CDR3 is CASSLRVSGANVLTF. Here the CDR3 DNA reads TGTGCCAGCAGCTTGCGGGTCTCTGGGGCCAACGTCCTGACTTTC. The whole variable domain, filled in from reference TRBV5-4 and TRBJ2-6, reads ETGVTQSPTHLIKTRGQQVTLRCSSQSGHNTVSWYQQALGQGPQFIFQYYREEENGRGNFPPRFSGLQFPNYSSELNVNALELDDSALYLCASSLRVSGANVLTFGAGSRLTVL.

V usage is TRBV28 and J usage is TRBJ1-2; D call uncertain. CDR3 length: 16 amino acids. In germline, CDR1 is MDHEN, CDR2 SYDVKM. Trimming took off 5 bases at V and 6 bases at J, with 22 bases between the two ends. The CDR3 bases are TGTGCCAGCAGTCGATCACTACCGGGAACAAGAGATGGCTACACCTTC. Residues: CASSRSLPGTRDGYTF.

The chain couples TRBV28 to TRBJ1-1, with 8 bases lining up with TRBD1. The CDR3 is 15 residues long. Trimming at V came to 5 bases and at J to 3 bases, leaving 8 bases not matched to a gene. Germline assignment: CDR1 MDHEN and CDR2 SYDVKM. The DNA for the CDR3 is TGTGCCAGCAGTCTGACGGACAGGGCGGACACTGAAGCTTTCTTT. Translation gives CASSLTDRADTEAFF. Full variable domain (outside the CDR3, taken from reference TRBV28 and TRBJ1-1): DVKVTQSSRYLVKRTGEKVFLECVQDMDHENMFWYRQDPGLGLRLIYFSYDVKMKEKGDIPEGYSVSREKKERFSLILESASTNQTSMYLCASSLTDRADTEAFFGQGTRLTVV.

The chain recombines TRBV6-5 with TRBJ1-5, with unresolved D. Trimming took 5 bases from V and 0 from J, leaving 11 bases between them. CDR1 and CDR2 (germline): MNHEY, SVGAGI. CDR3 length equals 15 residues. CDR3: CASSVAPLSNQPQHF. As DNA, the CDR3 is TGTGCCAGCAGTGTGGCTCCTCTTAGCAATCAGCCCCAGCATTTT.

For this clone: Other DNA sequences from this sample encode an identical CDR3 as well. J is TRBJ2-1 and V is TRBV7-3, with D tentatively TRBD2 (6 bases). Trimming shortened V by 0 bases and J by 6 bases, and 6 bases separated the two germline ends. The CDR3 runs 13 residues. Germline V gives CDR1 SGHTA, CDR2 FQGTGA. The chain's CDR3 is CASSLTGGNEQFF. The CDR3 region has the DNA TGTGCCAGCAGCTTAACGGGGGGCAATGAGCAGTTCTTC.

The V gene is TRBV18, the J gene TRBJ1-5; D unresolved. The CDR3 is made up of 14 amino acids. Germline assignment: CDR1 KGHSH and CDR2 LQKENI. Trimming took off 3 bases at V and 6 bases at J, with 12 bases between the two ends. The CDR3: CASSPSDTIQPQHF. CDR3 in DNA: TGTGCCAGCTCACCCTCAGACACCATTCAGCCCCAGCATTTT.

Of note for this clone: The identical CDR3 is also encoded by other nucleotide sequences in the sample. V gene TRBV6-1 combines with J gene TRBJ2-7; D gene unclear. Looked up from germline, CDR1 is MNHNS and CDR2 is SASEGT. The CDR3 runs to 12 residues. Trimming removed 3 bases at V and 4 bases at J, with 7 bases between. CDR3 region: CASSERRYEQYF. The CDR3, as DNA: TGTGCCAGCAGTGAGCGGAGATACGAGCAGTACTTC.

This clone was detected a few times. The CDR3 here is CATTPPSDRNTEAFF. The CDR3 DNA reads TGTGCCACCACCCCTCCATCGGACAGGAACACTGAAGCTTTCTTT. The chain couples TRBV15 to TRBJ1-1, with D perhaps TRBD1 (6 bases). CDR3 length: 15 residues. V lost 7 bases and J lost 1, with 16 bases in between. Germline-derived CDR1 and CDR2 are LNHNV and YYDKDF (reference sequence).

This clone was found a few times. The V and J genes are TRBV15 and TRBJ2-5; 7 bases line up with TRBD2. The last part of the DNA fits TRBJ2-7 better; the J call may be wrong. This CDR3 region has 16 residues. CDR1 is LNHNV, CDR2 YYDKDF, per germline (reference sequence). The CDR3 DNA is TGTGCCACCAGCAGACCAACTAGCGTCTCAGAACACGAGCAGTACTTC. This sequence encodes CATSRPTSVSEHEQYF.

The gene calls are TRBV4-1 and TRBJ2-1, with 11 bases that match TRBD2. Unmatched junction bases numbered 19, after V lost 2 bases and J lost 4 bases. The CDR3 has 21 amino acids. Germline loops: CDR1 MGHRA, CDR2 YSYEKL. In DNA form, the CDR3 reads TGCGCCAGCAGCCAAATGACCGTGGGCCTAGCGGGAGGAGGTGAATACAATGAGCAGTTCTTC. Amino acid sequence: CASSQMTVGLAGGGEYNEQFF.

Only one count was recorded for this clone. This sequence joins TRBV9 and TRBJ2-5; 8 bases map to TRBD2. The J call may be mistaken, given a closer DNA end match to TRBJ2-7. This CDR3 is built from 15 residues. CDR1 is SGDLS and CDR2 is YYNGEE in the germline V gene. The CDR3 nucleotides read TGTGCCAGCAGCCCAGCCAGCGGGAGTCCCTACGAGCAGTACTTC. It specifies CASSPASGSPYEQYF.

The V call is TRBV21-1, the J call TRBJ2-1; the table's D gene call, TRBD2, was not cross checked with the DNA. TRBV21-1 is designated a pseudogene. This CDR3 is 17 amino acids long. CDR3 DNA sequence: TGTGCCAGCCCGCTGCCCCGGGTCTGTTACACCTACAATGAGCAGTTCTTC. Amino acid sequence: CASPLPRVCYTYNEQFF.

As DNA, the CDR3 is TGTGCCAGCAGTTTGGGACAAGGGGGAGAAAAACTGTTTTTT. It translates to CASSLGQGGEKLFF. V usage is TRBV27 and J usage is TRBJ1-4, with D maybe TRBD1 (6 bases). From germline, CDR1 is MNHEY and CDR2 SMNVEV (reference sequence). CDR3 size: 14 residues. Between the trimmed V and J ends, which lost 3 bases and 8 bases, there was a span of 13 bases.